A single sample gave rise to the 15 T cell receptor beta chains below, sequenced in a study of PD-1 blockade in classical Hodgkin lymphoma. Brentuximab vedotin exposure varied, and every patient relapsed after autologous stem cell transplantation. Libraries were prepared by immunoSEQ multiplex PCR; TCRdb keeps only in-frame clonotypes and omits some of them. The table has roughly 31,000 clones, about 71% seen once; the top ten hold roughly 4%. This material consisted of peripheral blood mononuclear cells (PBMCs), taken before the second cycle of nivolumab. These receptors were collected from a human donor with classical Hodgkin lymphoma.

The chain couples TRBV30 to TRBJ2-3; D is possibly TRBD2 (6 bases). In germline, CDR1 is GTSNPN, CDR2 SVGIG (reference sequence). This CDR3 is 15 amino acids long. Trimming pared 2 bases from V and 1 base from J, leaving 13 bases between. The CDR3 sequence: CAWSRRDGRTDTQYF. In nucleotides, the CDR3 is TGTGCCTGGAGTAGGCGGGACGGCCGCACAGATACGCAGTATTTT.

This clone has just one count. The chain has TRBV15 and TRBJ1-1; D remains unclear. The V gene's germline CDR1 is LNHNV and CDR2 YYDKDF (reference sequence). V lost 6 bases and J lost 0, with 14 bases in between. The CDR3 is 15 amino acids. CDR3 bases: TGTGCCACCAGAGAAAAGGGTCGGGTGAACACTGAAGCTTTCTTT. Its protein product is CATREKGRVNTEAFF.

In its sample, this clone was seen a few times. The CDR3 region has the DNA TGTGCCAGCAGCGTAACTATTAGCGGGGGTCCTCCGAACACCGGGGAGCTGTTTTTT. This encodes CASSVTISGGPPNTGELFF. The J gene is TRBJ2-2, the V gene TRBV9, with 9 bases lining up with TRBD2. The CDR3 spans 19 residues. Per the germline V gene, CDR1 is SGDLS and CDR2 is YYNGEE. J lost 0 bases, V lost 1 base, and 10 bases had no gene match.

This clone is categorized as medium-sized. V and J are TRBV4-3 and TRBJ2-7; D call uncertain. The V end was cut by 0 bases, the J end by 3 bases, with 9 bases between. This CDR3 is 14 amino acids long. Per germline, CDR1 LGHNA and CDR2 YSLEER. The CDR3 DNA follows: TGCGCCAGCAGCCAAGACAGTGAAGACTACGAGCAGTACTTC. Its protein is CASSQDSEDYEQYF.

The V and J genes are TRBV6-5 and TRBJ1-5; tentatively, D is TRBD1 (5 bases). Germline CDR1 reads MNHEY; CDR2 reads SVGAGI. This CDR3 is built from 14 residues. V lost 7 bases, J lost 1 base, and 11 bases lay in between. The CDR3, as DNA: TGTGCCAGCAAGGGAGCAGGGAGCAATCAGCCCCAGCATTTT. Translated, it gives CASKGAGSNQPQHF.

In this sample, this clone turned up once. The chain has TRBV7-9 and TRBJ2-7, with 8 positions matching TRBD1. Germline values: CDR1 SEHNR, CDR2 FQNEAQ (reference sequence). Germline trimming cut 1 base from V and 6 bases from J; bases unmatched to any gene: 11. This CDR3 is built from 16 residues. The CDR3 protein is CASSLGRRDRSSEQYF. The CDR3 nucleotides read TGTGCCAGCAGCTTAGGGAGGCGGGACAGGTCGTCCGAGCAGTACTTC.

This clone was observed a few times. V and J are TRBV6-1 and TRBJ2-3; D remains ambiguous. The CDR3 loop spans 12 amino acids. The germline CDR1 and CDR2 sequences are MNHNS and SASEGT. Trimming took 1 base from V and 6 from J, leaving 5 bases between them. The CDR3 here is CASSEVGDTQYF. The CDR3 DNA reads as TGTGCCAGCAGTGAAGTTGGCGATACGCAGTATTTT.

The chain links TRBV7-8 to TRBJ1-1; no clear D. CDR1 and CDR2 from the germline V gene are SGHVS and FQNEAQ. V lost 9 bases and J 1 base, leaving 9 bases between the germline ends. This CDR3 region has 12 residues. The DNA for the CDR3 is TGTGCCAGTGGCCAGGAGAACACTGAAGCTTTCTTT. This codes for CASGQENTEAFF. The full variable domain, in which reference TRBV7-8 and TRBJ1-1 provide the parts outside the CDR3, is GAGVSQSPRYKVAKRGQDVALRCDPISGHVSLFWYQQALGQGPEFLTYFQNEAQLDKSGLPSDRFFAERPEGSVSTLKIQRTQQEDSAVYLCASGQENTEAFFGQGTRLTVV.

CDR3 in amino acids: CASSLGDLTTDTQYF. CDR3 nucleotide sequence: TGTGCCAGCAGCTTGGGTGACTTAACAACAGATACGCAGTATTTT. The rearrangement joins TRBV5-6 to TRBJ2-3; the D is unclear. The CDR3 has 15 amino acids. Germline CDR1 reads SGHDT; CDR2 reads YYEEEE. Deletions cut 0 bases from V and 3 bases from J, with 11 bases between.

This clone was picked up a small number of times. The chain carries TRBV7-8 and TRBJ2-1; 9 bases agree with TRBD2. This CDR3 has 15 amino acids. Germline CDR1 and CDR2: SGHVS and FQNEAQ. V shed 5 bases, J shed 6 bases, and the junction held 8 bases outside the gene matches. CDR3 sequence reads: CASSPEAGGRNEQFF. The CDR3 region has the DNA TGTGCCAGCAGCCCCGAGGCGGGGGGGCGCAATGAGCAGTTCTTC.

The chain carries TRBV11-2 and TRBJ2-5; TRBD1 might be the D (5 bases). Germline V CDR1 and CDR2: SGHAT, FQNNGV. The CDR3 contains 13 residues. The V end was cut by 5 bases, the J end by 5 bases, with 12 bases between. The CDR3 spells CASSLLGLETQYF. The CDR3 DNA is TGTGCCAGCAGCCTATTGGGGCTGGAGACCCAGTACTTC.

The chain recombines TRBV6-4 with TRBJ2-1; 7 bases line up with TRBD2. This CDR3 is 14 amino acids long. V gave up 5 bases and J gave up 1 base; unmatched junction bases: 2. The germline V gene encodes CDR1 MRHNA and CDR2 SNTAGT. This chain's CDR3 is CASSTGGSYNEQFF. The CDR3 DNA reads TGTGCCAGCAGTACGGGGGGTTCCTACAATGAGCAGTTCTTC.

The V and J genes are TRBV2 and TRBJ2-5; D is unresolved. The germline CDR1 and CDR2 sequences are SNHLY and FYNNEI. CDR3 size: 17 residues. V lost 1 base to trimming and J lost 5 bases, with 20 bases between them. The CDR3 coding sequence is TGTGCCAGCAGTGAAGTTATGGGAAGGGCCTACGCGGAGACCCAGTACTTC. This sequence encodes CASSEVMGRAYAETQYF.

This chain connects TRBV6-6 to TRBJ2-2, with D perhaps given as TRBD1 or TRBD2 (6 bases each). V lost 3 bases, J lost 6 bases, and 8 bases lay in between. This CDR3 contains 13 residues. Germline V gene lookup returns CDR1 MNHNY and CDR2 SVGAGI (reference sequence). The CDR3 protein is CASSYGGPGELFF. The CDR3 nucleotides read TGTGCCAGCAGTTATGGGGGGCCCGGGGAGCTGTTTTTT.

The chain employs TRBV7-2 and TRBJ1-2, with D perhaps matching TRBD1 (6 bases). This CDR3 comprises 14 residues. The V gene lost 2 bases and the J gene lost 7 bases, with 14 bases spanning the gap. The germline V gene has CDR1 SGHTA and CDR2 FQGNSA. CDR3 sequence: CASSLLAGESGYTF. The CDR3 DNA is TGTGCCAGCAGCTTATTGGCAGGGGAGAGTGGCTACACCTTC.